This T cell receptor (beta chain) originates from a study of radiotherapy plus CTLA-4 blockade in lung cancer. Across the study: With 31% of patients having disease control, objective responses were seen in roughly 18%. Notes on the study in general: The study found tumor-derived TCR clones expanded in blood after radiotherapy plus ipilimumab. The best prediction of response reportedly came from early blood T cell clone dynamics, with interferon-beta.

The study gave focal radiation plus ipilimumab CTLA-4 blockade to patients with chemo-refractory metastatic non-small-cell lung cancer. Sequenced by immunoSEQ multiplex PCR; TCRdb stores in-frame clones only, minus some. Of over a thousand clones in the sample, around 85% are singletons; the top ten hold just over 9%. The germline CDR1 and CDR2 sequences are LNHDA and SQIVND (reference sequence). Trimming cost V 2 bases and J 2 bases; bases outside gene matches: 6. The CDR3 spans 16 residues. As to this clone: Its specificity is unknown.

V is TRBV19 and J is TRBJ1-3; TRBD1 agrees at 7 bases. The starting material was tumor tissue, obtained from a patient treated with radiotherapy plus ipilimumab. The clonotype originates from a human donor with non-small cell lung cancer who had a complete response to radiotherapy plus ipilimumab. Here the CDR3 reads CASSIQGDTAGNTIYF. The CDR3 coding sequence is TGTGCCAGTAGTATACAGGGGGATACGGCTGGAAACACCATATATTTT.